This T cell receptor (beta chain) was found in a study of blood T cell repertoires in COVID-19. Trimming cost V 6 bases and J 0 bases, with 12 bases left between them. The germline V gene has CDR1 MNHNY and CDR2 SVGAGI (reference sequence). The CDR3 is made up of 14 amino acids. Repertoires were generated with immunoSEQ multiplex PCR, while TCRdb's copy carries only in-frame clones and drops some. The table has around 150,000 clones, around 85% seen once; the top ten hold about 3%. The chain recombines TRBV6-6 with TRBJ2-7, with D perhaps TRBD1 (6 bases). This sequence originates from a human donor with acute or convalescent COVID-19. The donor label of this sample is uncertain. Sequences were obtained from peripheral blood. The CDR3: CASSPQGSSYEQYF. CDR3 nucleotide sequence: TGTGCCAGCAGCCCGCAGGGGAGCTCCTACGAGCAGTACTTC.